A few counts support the clone carrying this T cell receptor (beta chain). What it binds is not known. Expressed TCRB transcripts got sequenced, as all isolated RNA was reverse transcribed. Assay used: immunoSEQ multiplex PCR; TCRdb lists only in-frame clones, some missing. This sample has around 280,000 clones, with over 12% found just once. This sample is part of a study of beta chain features in type 1 diabetes. Study details: Healthy donors resembled patients in age, gender and cell yields.

Trimming stripped 7 bases from V and 4 bases from J, with 14 bases between. CDR1 and CDR2 from the germline V gene are GTSNPN and SVGIG (reference sequence). This CDR3 region has 13 residues. Broader study findings: The study found moderately but significantly shorter TCRB CDR3s in all four CD4+ subsets of Type 1 diabetes patients.

Heparinised blood was drawn once per donor, averaging around 120 mL. CD45RO/CCR7/CD25/CD127/CD95/CD27 sorting isolated CD4+ naive, central memory, regulatory and stem cell-like memory cells. The rearrangement links TRBV30 to TRBJ1-5, with D tentatively TRBD1 (6 bases). Sequenced: naive CD4+ T cells from blood. This receptor was taken from a man aged 18 to 29 with type 1 diabetes. DNA of the CDR3: TGTGCCTTCTCTGGACAGCTTAATCAGCCCCAGCATTTT. Translating gives CAFSGQLNQPQHF.